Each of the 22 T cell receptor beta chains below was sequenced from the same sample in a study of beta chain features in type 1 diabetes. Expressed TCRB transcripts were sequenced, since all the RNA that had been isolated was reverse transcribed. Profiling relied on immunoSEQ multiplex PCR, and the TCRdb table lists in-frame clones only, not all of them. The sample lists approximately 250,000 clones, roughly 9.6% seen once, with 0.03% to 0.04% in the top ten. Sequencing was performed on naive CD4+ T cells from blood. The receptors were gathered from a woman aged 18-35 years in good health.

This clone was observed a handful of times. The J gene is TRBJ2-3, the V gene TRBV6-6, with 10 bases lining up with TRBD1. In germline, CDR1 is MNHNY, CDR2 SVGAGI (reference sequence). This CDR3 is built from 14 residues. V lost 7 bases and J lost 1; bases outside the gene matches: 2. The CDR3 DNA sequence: TGTGCCAGCATGGGGACAGGGGGCACAGATACGCAGTATTTT. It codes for CASMGTGGTDTQYF.

The CDR3 reads CASSPIPGDTEAFF. CDR3 bases: TGCGCCAGCAGCCCCATTCCCGGGGACACTGAAGCTTTCTTT. The rearrangement links TRBV5-1 to TRBJ1-1, with D unclear. This CDR3 is 14 amino acids long. The V gene's germline CDR1 is SGHRS and CDR2 YFSETQ. Trimming pared 4 bases from V and 3 bases from J, leaving 13 bases between.

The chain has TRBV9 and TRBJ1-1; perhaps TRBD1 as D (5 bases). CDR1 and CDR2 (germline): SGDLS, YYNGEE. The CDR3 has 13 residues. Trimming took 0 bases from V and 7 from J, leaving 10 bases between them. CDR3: CASSVEPDSEAFF. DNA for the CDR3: TGTGCCAGCAGCGTAGAACCAGACAGTGAAGCTTTCTTT.

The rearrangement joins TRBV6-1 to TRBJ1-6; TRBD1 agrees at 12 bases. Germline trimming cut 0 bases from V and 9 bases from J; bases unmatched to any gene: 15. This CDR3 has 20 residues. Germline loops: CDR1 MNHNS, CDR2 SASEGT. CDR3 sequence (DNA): TGTGCCAGCAGTGAAGCCCCTGGGACAGGGGGCGCACTATCGGGTTCACCCCTCCACTTT. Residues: CASSEAPGTGGALSGSPLHF.

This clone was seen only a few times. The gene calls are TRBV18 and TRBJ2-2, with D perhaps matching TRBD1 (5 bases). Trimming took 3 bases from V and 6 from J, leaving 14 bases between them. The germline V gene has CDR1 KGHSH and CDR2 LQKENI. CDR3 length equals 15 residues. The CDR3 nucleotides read TGTGCCAGCTCACCCACCTCCGGACATGCCGGGGAGCTGTTTTTT. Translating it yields CASSPTSGHAGELFF.

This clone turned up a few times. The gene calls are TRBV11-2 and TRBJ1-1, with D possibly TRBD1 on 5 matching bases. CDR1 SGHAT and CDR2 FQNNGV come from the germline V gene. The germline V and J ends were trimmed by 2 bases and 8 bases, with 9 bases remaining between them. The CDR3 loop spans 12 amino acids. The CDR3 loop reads CASSLWGVEAFF. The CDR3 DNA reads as TGTGCCAGCAGCTTATGGGGGGTGGAAGCTTTCTTT.

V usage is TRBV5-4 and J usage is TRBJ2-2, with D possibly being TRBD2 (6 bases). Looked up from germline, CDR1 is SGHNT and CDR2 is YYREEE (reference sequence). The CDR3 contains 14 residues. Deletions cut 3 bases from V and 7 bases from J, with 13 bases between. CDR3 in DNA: TGTGCCAGCAGCTCGCCCGGGGGTGGCGGGGAGCTGTTTTTT. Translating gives CASSSPGGGGELFF.

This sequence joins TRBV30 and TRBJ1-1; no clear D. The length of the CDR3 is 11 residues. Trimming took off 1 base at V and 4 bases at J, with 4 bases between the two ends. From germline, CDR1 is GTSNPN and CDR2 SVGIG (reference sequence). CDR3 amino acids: CAWSDLTEAFF. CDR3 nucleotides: TGTGCCTGGAGTGATCTCACTGAAGCTTTCTTT.

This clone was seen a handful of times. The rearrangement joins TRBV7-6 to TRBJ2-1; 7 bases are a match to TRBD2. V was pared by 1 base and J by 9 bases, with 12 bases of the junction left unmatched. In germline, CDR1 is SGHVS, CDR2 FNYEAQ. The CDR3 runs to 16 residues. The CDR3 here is CASSLGLGLGGGEQFF. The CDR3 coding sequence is TGTGCCAGCAGCTTAGGTCTAGGACTAGGAGGAGGTGAGCAGTTCTTC.

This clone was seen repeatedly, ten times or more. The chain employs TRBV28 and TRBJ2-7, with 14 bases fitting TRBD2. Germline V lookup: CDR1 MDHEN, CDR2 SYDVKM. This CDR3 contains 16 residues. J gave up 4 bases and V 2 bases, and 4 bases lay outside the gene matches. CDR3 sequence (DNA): TGTGCCAGCAGTTTACCCGGGACTAGCGGGAGATACGAGCAGTACTTC. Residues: CASSLPGTSGRYEQYF.

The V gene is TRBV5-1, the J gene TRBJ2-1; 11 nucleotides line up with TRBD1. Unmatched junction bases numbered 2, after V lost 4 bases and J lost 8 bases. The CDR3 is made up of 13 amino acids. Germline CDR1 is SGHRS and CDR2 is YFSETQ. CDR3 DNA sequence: TGCGCCAGCAGCGGACAGGGGGCCGATGAGCAGTTCTTC. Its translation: CASSGQGADEQFF.

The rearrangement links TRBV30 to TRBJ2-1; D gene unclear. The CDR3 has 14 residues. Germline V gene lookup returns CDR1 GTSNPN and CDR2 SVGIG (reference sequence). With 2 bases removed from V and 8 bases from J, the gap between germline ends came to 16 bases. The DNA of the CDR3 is TGTGCCTGGAGTCGCCTGCTAGGTGTCTATGAGCAGTTCTTC. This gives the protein CAWSRLLGVYEQFF. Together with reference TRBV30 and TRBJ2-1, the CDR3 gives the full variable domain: SQTIHQWPATLVQPVGSPLSLECTVEGTSNPNLYWYRQAAGRGLQLLFYSVGIGQISSEVPQNLSASRPQDRQFILSSKKLLLSDSGFYLCAWSRLLGVYEQFFGPGTRLTVL.

CDR3 in DNA: TGTGCCAGCAGTATCCAGGGGGCCACTGAAGCTTTCTTT. Translation gives CASSIQGATEAFF. This chain uses TRBV6-1 with TRBJ1-1, with TRBD1 matching 8 bases. The CDR3 is 13 amino acids. Germline V gene data show CDR1 as MNHNS and CDR2 as SASEGT. After removal of 5 bases from V and 4 bases from J, the junction contained 3 bases not matched to a gene.

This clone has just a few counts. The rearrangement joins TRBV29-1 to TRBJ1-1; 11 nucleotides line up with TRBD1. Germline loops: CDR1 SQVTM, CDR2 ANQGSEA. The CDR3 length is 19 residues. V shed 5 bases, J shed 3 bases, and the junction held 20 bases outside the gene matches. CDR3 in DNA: TGCAGCGTTTTCAGGGGGGACAGGGGGGCCATAGGTGGGGACACTGAAGCTTTCTTT. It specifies CSVFRGDRGAIGGDTEAFF.

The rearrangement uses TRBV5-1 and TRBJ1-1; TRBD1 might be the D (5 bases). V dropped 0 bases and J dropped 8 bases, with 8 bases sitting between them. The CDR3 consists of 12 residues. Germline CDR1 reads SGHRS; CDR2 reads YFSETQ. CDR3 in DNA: TGCGCCAGCAGCTTGGTGCAGGGCGAAGCTTTCTTT. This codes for CASSLVQGEAFF.

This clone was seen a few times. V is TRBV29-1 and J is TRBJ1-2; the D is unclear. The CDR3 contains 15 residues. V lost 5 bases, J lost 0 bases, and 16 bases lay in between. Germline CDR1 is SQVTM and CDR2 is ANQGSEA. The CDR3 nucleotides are TGCAGCGTTTCTAGCGCGGGCACTACTAACTATGGCTACACCTTC. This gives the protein CSVSSAGTTNYGYTF.

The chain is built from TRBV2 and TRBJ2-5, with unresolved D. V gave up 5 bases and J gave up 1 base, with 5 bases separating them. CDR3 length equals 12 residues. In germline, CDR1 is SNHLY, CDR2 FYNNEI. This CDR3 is CASSPSQETQYF. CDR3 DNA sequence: TGTGCCAGCAGTCCCTCCCAAGAGACCCAGTACTTC. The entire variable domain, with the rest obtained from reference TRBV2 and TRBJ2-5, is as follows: EPEVTQTPSHQVTQMGQEVILRCVPISNHLYFYWYRQILGQKVEFLVSFYNNEISEKSEIFDDQFSVERPDGSNFTLKIRSTKLEDSAMYFCASSPSQETQYFGPGTRLLVL.

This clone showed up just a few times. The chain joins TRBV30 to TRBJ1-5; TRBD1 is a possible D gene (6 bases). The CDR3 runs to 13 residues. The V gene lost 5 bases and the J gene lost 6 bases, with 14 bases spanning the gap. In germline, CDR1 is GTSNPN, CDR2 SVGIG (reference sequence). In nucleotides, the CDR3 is TGTGCCTGGGAACAGGGAGGGGGTCAGCCCCAGCATTTT. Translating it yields CAWEQGGGQPQHF. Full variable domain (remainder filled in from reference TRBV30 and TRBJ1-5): SQTIHQWPATLVQPVGSPLSLECTVEGTSNPNLYWYRQAAGRGLQLLFYSVGIGQISSEVPQNLSASRPQDRQFILSSKKLLLSDSGFYLCAWEQGGGQPQHFGDGTRLSIL.

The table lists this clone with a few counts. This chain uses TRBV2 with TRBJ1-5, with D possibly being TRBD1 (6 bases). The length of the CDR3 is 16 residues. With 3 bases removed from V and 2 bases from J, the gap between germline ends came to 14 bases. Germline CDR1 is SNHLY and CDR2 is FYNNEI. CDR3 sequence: CASSEGGLRGNQPQHF. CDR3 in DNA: TGTGCCAGCAGTGAGGGGGGGCTGAGGGGCAATCAGCCCCAGCATTTT.

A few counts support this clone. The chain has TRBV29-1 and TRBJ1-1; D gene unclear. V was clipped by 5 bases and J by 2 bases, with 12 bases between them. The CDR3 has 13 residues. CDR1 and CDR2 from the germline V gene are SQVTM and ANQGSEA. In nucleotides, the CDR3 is TGCAGCGTTCGAGGTTTGAGTAACACTGAAGCTTTCTTT. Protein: CSVRGLSNTEAFF.

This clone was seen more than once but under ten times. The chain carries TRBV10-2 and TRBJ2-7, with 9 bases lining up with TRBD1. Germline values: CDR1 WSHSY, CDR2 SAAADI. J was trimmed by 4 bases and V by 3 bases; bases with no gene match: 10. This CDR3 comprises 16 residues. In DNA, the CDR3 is TGCGCCAGCAGTGAAGCATGGGGACAGGGACTTTACGAGCAGTACTTC. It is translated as CASSEAWGQGLYEQYF.

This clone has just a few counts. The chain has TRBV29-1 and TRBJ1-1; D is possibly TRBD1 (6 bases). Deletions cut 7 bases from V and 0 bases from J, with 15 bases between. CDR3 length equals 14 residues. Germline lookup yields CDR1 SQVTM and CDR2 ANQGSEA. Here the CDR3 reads CSEKGGALNTEAFF. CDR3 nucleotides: TGCAGCGAAAAAGGGGGGGCCCTGAACACTGAAGCTTTCTTT.